The next 9 T cell receptor beta chains were all read from a single sample in a study of T cells in localized non-small cell lung cancer. Generated by immunoSEQ multiplex PCR, the TCRdb table keeps only in-frame clones and is missing some. The sample shows 2,000 to 2,500 clones, about a fifth of them seen only once. The sample in question was normal lung tissue next to the tumor, obtained before any cancer treatment. These receptor sequences come from a man between 40 and 70 years old with stage I squamous cell lung carcinoma.

This clone was counted between two and nine times. The V call is TRBV6-8, the J call TRBJ1-2; D uncertain. Germline V gives CDR1 MNHGY, CDR2 SAAAGT. There are 13 residues in the CDR3. V lost 6 bases, J lost 7 bases, and 15 bases lay in between. The CDR3 sequence is CASSLTRSRGYTF. The CDR3 DNA sequence: TGTGCCAGCAGCCTCACAAGGAGCCGTGGCTACACCTTC.

The V call is TRBV19, the J call TRBJ2-1; 10 bases fit TRBD1. Germline CDR1 reads LNHDA; CDR2 reads SQIVND (reference sequence). CDR3 size: 14 residues. With V trimmed by 10 bases and J by 3 bases, 6 bases remained unmatched. CDR3 amino acids: CATNRDRGYNEQFF. In nucleotides, the CDR3 is TGTGCCACCAACCGGGACAGGGGCTACAATGAGCAGTTCTTC.

This clone was seen more than once but under ten times. The chain employs TRBV7-2 and TRBJ2-2; no definite D call. This CDR3 region has 16 residues. V lost 3 bases and J lost 3, with 14 bases in between. Germline CDR1 is SGHTA and CDR2 is FQGNSA. This CDR3 is CASSFQQFVDTGELFF. The DNA for the CDR3 is TGTGCCAGCAGCTTTCAGCAGTTTGTAGACACCGGGGAGCTGTTTTTT.

This clone is medium-sized by share. This chain connects TRBV11-3 to TRBJ2-1, with 9 bases identical to TRBD2. V lost 5 bases, J lost 10 bases, and 18 bases stayed unmatched. The CDR3 consists of 17 residues. Germline CDR1 reads SGHNT; CDR2 reads YENEEA. The CDR3 DNA reads TGTGCCAGCAGCAGTTGGGGTAGCGGGGGTGTTTTGGGCGAGCAGTTCTTC. It codes for CASSSWGSGGVLGEQFF.

This clone came up a few times. The chain recombines TRBV2 with TRBJ2-2; D gene ambiguous. The CDR3 spans 16 residues. The germline V and J ends were trimmed by 2 bases and 3 bases, with 13 bases remaining between them. Germline V gene lookup returns CDR1 SNHLY and CDR2 FYNNEI. In DNA form, the CDR3 reads TGTGCCAGCAGTGAATTGCGCCGACGGGACACCGGGGAGCTGTTTTTT. Translating it yields CASSELRRRDTGELFF.

CDR3: CASTPGRGLGTEAFF. The CDR3 DNA reads as TGTGCCAGCACCCCGGGTCGGGGGTTGGGCACTGAAGCTTTCTTT. This chain uses TRBV11-3 with TRBJ1-1, with D possibly matching TRBD1 (5 bases). Germline V gene data show CDR1 as SGHNT and CDR2 as YENEEA. The CDR3 is 15 residues long. V was trimmed by 7 bases and J by 4 bases, leaving 19 bases between them.

This clone was counted a few times. This chain joins TRBV30 and TRBJ2-5; no reliable D call. V dropped 0 bases and J dropped 2 bases, with 10 bases sitting between them. The germline CDR1 and CDR2 sequences are GTSNPN and SVGIG (reference sequence). This CDR3 spans 14 amino acids. This CDR3 reads CAWSVDEAQETQYF. The CDR3 nucleotides read TGTGCCTGGAGTGTGGATGAGGCTCAAGAGACCCAGTACTTC.

This clone counts as medium-sized (0.01 to 0.1%). The rearrangement links TRBV6-1 to TRBJ1-1; D is unclear. With 1 base removed from V and 1 base from J, the gap between germline ends came to 7 bases. CDR3 length: 14 residues. Germline CDR1 and CDR2: MNHNS and SASEGT. The CDR3 DNA follows: TGTGCCAGCAGTGAAGATGGCAGGAACACTGAAGCTTTCTTT. Residues: CASSEDGRNTEAFF.

This clone was observed a few times. This rearrangement joins TRBV9 to TRBJ2-7, with a weak D call TRBD2 (6 bases). Germline CDR1 reads SGDLS; CDR2 reads YYNGEE. CDR3 size: 14 residues. V was pared by 0 bases and J by 6 bases, with 13 bases between. CDR3 nucleotides: TGTGCCAGCAGCGTAGGGAGGGTCCCGGGCGAGCAGTACTTC. Translated: CASSVGRVPGEQYF.